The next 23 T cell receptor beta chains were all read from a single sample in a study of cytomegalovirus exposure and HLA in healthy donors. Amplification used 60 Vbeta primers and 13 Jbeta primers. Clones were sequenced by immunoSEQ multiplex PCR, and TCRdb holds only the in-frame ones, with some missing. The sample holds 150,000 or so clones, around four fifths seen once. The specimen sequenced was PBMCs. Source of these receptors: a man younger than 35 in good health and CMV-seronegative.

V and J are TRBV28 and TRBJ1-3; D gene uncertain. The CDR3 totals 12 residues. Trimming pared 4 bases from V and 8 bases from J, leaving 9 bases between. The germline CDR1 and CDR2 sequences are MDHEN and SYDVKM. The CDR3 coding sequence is TGTGCCAGCAGTTCACCAACGGACACCATATATTTT. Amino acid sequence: CASSSPTDTIYF.

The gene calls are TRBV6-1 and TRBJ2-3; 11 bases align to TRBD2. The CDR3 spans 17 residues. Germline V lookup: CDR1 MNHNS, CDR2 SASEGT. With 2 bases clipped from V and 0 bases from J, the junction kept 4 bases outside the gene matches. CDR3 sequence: CASSEIAGGPSTDTQYF. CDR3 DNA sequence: TGTGCCAGCAGTGAAATAGCGGGAGGGCCTAGCACAGATACGCAGTATTTT.

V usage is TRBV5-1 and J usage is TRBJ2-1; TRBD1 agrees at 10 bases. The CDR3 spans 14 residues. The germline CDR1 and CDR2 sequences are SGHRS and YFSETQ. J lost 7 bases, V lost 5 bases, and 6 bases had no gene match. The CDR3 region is CASSPGTGVNEQFF. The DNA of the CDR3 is TGCGCCAGCAGTCCCGGGACAGGGGTTAATGAGCAGTTCTTC.

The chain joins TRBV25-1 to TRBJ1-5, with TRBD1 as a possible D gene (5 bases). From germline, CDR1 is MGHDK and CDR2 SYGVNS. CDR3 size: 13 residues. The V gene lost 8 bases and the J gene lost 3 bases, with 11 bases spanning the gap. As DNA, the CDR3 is TGTGCCAGCCAAGGACAATACAATCAGCCCCAGCATTTT. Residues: CASQGQYNQPQHF.

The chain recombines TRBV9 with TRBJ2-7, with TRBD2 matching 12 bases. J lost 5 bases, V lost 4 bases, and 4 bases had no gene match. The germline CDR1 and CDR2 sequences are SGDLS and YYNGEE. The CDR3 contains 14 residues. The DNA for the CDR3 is TGTGCCAGCAGCTTACTAGCGGGAGGCGACGAGCAGTACTTC. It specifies CASSLLAGGDEQYF.

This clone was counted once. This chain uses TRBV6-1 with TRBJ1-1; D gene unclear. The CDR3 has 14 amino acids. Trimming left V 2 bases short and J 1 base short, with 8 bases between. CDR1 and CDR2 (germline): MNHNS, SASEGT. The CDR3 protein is CASSELQKNTEAFF. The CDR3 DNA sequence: TGTGCCAGCAGTGAATTACAGAAGAACACTGAAGCTTTCTTT.

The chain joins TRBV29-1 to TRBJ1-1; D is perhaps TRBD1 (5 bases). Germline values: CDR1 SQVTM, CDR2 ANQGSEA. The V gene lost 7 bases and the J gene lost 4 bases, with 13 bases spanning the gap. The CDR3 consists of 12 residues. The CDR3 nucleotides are TGCAGCGGCGGGACTATCGGCACTGAAGCTTTCTTT. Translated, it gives CSGGTIGTEAFF.

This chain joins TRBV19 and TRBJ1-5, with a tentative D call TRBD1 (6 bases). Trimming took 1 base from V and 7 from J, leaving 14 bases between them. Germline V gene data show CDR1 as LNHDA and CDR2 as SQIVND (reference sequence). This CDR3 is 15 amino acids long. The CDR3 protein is CASSIGRGFRQPQHF. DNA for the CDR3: TGTGCCAGTAGTATAGGTAGGGGGTTTAGGCAGCCCCAGCATTTT.

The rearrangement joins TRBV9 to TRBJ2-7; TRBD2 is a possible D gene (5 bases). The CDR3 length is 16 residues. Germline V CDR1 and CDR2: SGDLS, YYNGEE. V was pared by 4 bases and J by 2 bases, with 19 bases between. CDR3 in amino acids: CASSPSGSTRTYEQYF. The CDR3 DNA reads TGTGCCAGCAGCCCCAGCGGCTCAACGAGGACCTACGAGCAGTACTTC. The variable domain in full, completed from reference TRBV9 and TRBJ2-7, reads DSGVTQTPKHLITATGQRVTLRCSPRSGDLSVYWYQQSLDQGLQFLIQYYNGEERAKGNILERFSAQQFPDLHSELNLSSLELGDSALYFCASSPSGSTRTYEQYFGPGTRLTVT.

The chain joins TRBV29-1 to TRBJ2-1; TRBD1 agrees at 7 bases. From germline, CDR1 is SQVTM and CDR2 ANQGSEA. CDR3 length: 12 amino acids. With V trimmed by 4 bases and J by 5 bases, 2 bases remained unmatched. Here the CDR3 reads CSVGDSHNEQFF. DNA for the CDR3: TGCAGCGTTGGGGACAGCCACAATGAGCAGTTCTTC.

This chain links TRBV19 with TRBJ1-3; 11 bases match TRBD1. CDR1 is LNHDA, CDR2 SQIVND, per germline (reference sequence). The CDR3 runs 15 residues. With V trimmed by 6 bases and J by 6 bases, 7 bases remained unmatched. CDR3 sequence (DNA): TGTGCCAGTAGGACCGGGACAGGGGGTCAAAACACCATATATTTT. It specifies CASRTGTGGQNTIYF.

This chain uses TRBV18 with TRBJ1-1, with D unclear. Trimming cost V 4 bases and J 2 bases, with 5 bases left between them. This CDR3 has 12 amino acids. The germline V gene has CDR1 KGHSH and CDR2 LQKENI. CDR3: CASSHINTEAFF. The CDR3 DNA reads TGTGCCAGCTCACATATAAACACTGAAGCTTTCTTT.

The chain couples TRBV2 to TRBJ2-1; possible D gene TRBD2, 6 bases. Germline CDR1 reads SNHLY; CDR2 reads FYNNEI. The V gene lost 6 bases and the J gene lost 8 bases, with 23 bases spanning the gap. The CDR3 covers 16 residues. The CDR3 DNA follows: TGTGCCAGCAGGGCCGGGGGTCAAGGGTCGTGGGATGAGCAGTTCTTC. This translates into CASRAGGQGSWDEQFF.

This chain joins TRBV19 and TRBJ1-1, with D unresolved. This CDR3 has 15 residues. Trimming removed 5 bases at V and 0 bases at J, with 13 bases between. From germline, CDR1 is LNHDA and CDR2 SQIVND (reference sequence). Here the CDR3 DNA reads TGTGCCAGTAGTCCCCGGCGGCCCATGAACACTGAAGCTTTCTTT. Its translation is CASSPRRPMNTEAFF.

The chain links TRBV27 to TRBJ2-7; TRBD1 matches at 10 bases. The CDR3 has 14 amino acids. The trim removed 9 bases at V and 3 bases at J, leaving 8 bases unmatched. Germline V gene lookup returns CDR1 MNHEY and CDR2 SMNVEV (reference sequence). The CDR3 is CASTRTGGYYEQYF. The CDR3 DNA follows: TGTGCCAGTACGAGGACAGGGGGTTACTACGAGCAGTACTTC.

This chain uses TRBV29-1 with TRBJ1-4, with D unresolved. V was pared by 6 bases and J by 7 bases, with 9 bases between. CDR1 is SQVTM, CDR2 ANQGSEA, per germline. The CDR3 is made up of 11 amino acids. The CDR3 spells CSVDGGEKLFF. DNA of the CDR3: TGCAGCGTCGACGGAGGTGAAAAACTGTTTTTT.

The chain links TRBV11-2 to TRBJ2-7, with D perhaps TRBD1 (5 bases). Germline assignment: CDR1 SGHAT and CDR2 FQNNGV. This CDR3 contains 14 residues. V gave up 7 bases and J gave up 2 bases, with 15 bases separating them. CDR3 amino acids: CASTRTRSTYEQYF. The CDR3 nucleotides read TGTGCCAGCACCCGGACACGGTCGACCTACGAGCAGTACTTC.

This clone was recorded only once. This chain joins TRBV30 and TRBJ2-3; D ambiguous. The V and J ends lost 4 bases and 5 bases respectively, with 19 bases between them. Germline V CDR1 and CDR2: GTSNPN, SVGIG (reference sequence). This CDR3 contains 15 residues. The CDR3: CAWNPLGAGKDTQYF. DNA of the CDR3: TGTGCCTGGAACCCGCTCGGAGCCGGCAAAGATACGCAGTATTTT.

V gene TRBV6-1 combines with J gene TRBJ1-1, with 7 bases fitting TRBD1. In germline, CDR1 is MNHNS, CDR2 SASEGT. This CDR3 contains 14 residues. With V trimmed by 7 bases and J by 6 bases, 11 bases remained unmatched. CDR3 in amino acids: CASTIFGTDAEAFF. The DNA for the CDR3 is TGTGCCAGCACCATTTTTGGGACAGATGCTGAAGCTTTCTTT.

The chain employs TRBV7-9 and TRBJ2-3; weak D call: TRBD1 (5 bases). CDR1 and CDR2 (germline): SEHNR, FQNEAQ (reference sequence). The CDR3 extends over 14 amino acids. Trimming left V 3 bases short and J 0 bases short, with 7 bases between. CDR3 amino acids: CASSFRASTDTQYF. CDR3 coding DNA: TGTGCCAGCAGCTTCAGGGCGAGCACAGATACGCAGTATTTT.

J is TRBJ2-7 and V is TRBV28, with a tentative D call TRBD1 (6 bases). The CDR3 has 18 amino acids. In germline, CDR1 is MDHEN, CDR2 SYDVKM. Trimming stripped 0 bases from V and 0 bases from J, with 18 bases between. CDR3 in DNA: TGTGCCAGCAGTTTATGGGCTTCAACAGGGTGGAGCTCCTACGAGCAGTACTTC. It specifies CASSLWASTGWSSYEQYF.

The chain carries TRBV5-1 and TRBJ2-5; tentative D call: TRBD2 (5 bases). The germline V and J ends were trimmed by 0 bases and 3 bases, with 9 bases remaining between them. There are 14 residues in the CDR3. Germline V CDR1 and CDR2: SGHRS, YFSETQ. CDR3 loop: CASSLAAGEETQYF. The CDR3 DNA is TGCGCCAGCAGCTTGGCGGCCGGGGAAGAGACCCAGTACTTC. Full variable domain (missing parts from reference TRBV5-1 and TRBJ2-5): KAGVTQTPRYLIKTRGQQVTLSCSPISGHRSVSWYQQTPGQGLQFLFEYFSETQRNKGNFPGRFSGRQFSNSRSEMNVSTLELGDSALYLCASSLAAGEETQYFGPGTRLLVL.

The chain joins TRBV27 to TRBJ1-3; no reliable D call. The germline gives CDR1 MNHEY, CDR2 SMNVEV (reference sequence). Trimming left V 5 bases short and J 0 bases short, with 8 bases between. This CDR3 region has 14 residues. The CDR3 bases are TGTGCCAGCAGTCCCTCCTTCTCTGGAAACACCATATATTTT. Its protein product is CASSPSFSGNTIYF.